This paragraph reports one T cell receptor (beta chain). This CDR3 has 14 amino acids. Germline V gives CDR1 SGHDN, CDR2 FVKESK. V was pared by 2 bases and J by 4 bases, with 3 bases of the junction left unmatched. Libraries were prepared by immunoSEQ multiplex PCR; TCRdb keeps only in-frame clonotypes and omits some of them. The data show roughly 120,000 clones, less than 80% seen once. This sample was taken from a study of blood T cell repertoires in COVID-19. The chain is built from TRBV14 and TRBJ2-5; TRBD1 agrees at 8 bases. The TCR sequence derives from a man aged 50 to 59 with acute or convalescent COVID-19. What was sequenced was peripheral blood. The CDR3 region is CASSQPTGVETQYF. The DNA for the CDR3 is TGTGCCAGCAGCCAACCGACAGGGGTAGAGACCCAGTACTTC.